This paragraph covers one TCR beta chain sequence. The V gene lost 4 bases and the J gene lost 7 bases, with 13 bases spanning the gap. This CDR3 is built from 14 residues. Germline CDR1 is LGHNA and CDR2 is YSLEER. This record comes from a study of blood T cells in healthy people across ages. Primers used in a second PCR of roughly 7 to 12 cycles were a sample-barcoded 5' primer and a J-beta primer mix. Each of the cDNA molecules was tagged by a template-switch adaptor with 12 random nucleotides. A single record per CDR3 protein comes from TCRdb applying MiXCR to the 5' RACE reads. The sample has about 640,000 distinct CDR3 sequences, around 38% seen once.

The chain is built from TRBV4-3 and TRBJ1-4; possibly TRBD1 for D (5 bases). The TCR sequence derives from a man aged 80 or over in good health. The sample consisted of blood. CDR3 loop: CASSRIQATEKLFF. The CDR3 DNA follows: TGCGCCAGCAGCCGTATACAGGCTACTGAAAAACTGTTTTTT.